These 22 T cell receptor beta chains were all obtained from the same sample, sequenced in a study of Ad26.COV2.S vaccination and SARS-CoV-2 variants. Libraries were prepared by immunoSEQ multiplex PCR; TCRdb keeps only in-frame clonotypes and omits some of them. This sample has some 250,000 clones, with roughly 88% found just once. Described treatment: around 19 received Ad26.COV2.S at low or high dose, single or two shots; several received placebo; per-sample allocation not given. Day 63 after the first injection of vaccine or placebo was the sampling time. The input for sequencing was peripheral blood, taken in a trial of Ad26.COV2.S vaccine versus placebo. The receptors come from a person aged 18-65 years who received the Ad26.COV2.S COVID-19 vaccine or a placebo.

This chain links TRBV6-4 with TRBJ2-1, with 12 bases lining up with TRBD2. This CDR3 spans 15 amino acids. V trimming: 6 bases; J trimming: 8 bases; junction bases outside the gene matches: 8. The germline gives CDR1 MRHNA, CDR2 SNTAGT. This CDR3 reads CASSLTSGRKDEQFF. The DNA for the CDR3 is TGTGCCAGCAGCCTGACTAGCGGGAGAAAAGATGAGCAGTTCTTC.

J is TRBJ1-5 and V is TRBV6-4; TRBD1 matches at 8 bases. Germline trimming cut 6 bases from V and 0 bases from J; bases unmatched to any gene: 10. The germline gives CDR1 MRHNA, CDR2 SNTAGT. CDR3 length: 17 amino acids. The CDR3 reads CASRDRGSPYSNQPQHF. The CDR3 DNA follows: TGTGCCAGCAGAGACAGGGGATCCCCCTATAGCAATCAGCCCCAGCATTTT.

The chain is built from TRBV28 and TRBJ2-3; 12 bases are a match to TRBD1. There are 14 residues in the CDR3. The V gene end was trimmed by 5 bases and the J gene end by 4 bases; junction bases not matched to a gene: 1. Germline loops: CDR1 MDHEN, CDR2 SYDVKM. CDR3 coding DNA: TGTGCCAGCAGTCGGGACAGGGGGCCAGATACGCAGTATTTT. This sequence encodes CASSRDRGPDTQYF.

This chain uses TRBV25-1 with TRBJ2-3; 9 nucleotides line up with TRBD2. The CDR3 has 15 residues. Germline V lookup: CDR1 MGHDK, CDR2 SYGVNS. Trimming at V came to 9 bases and at J to 2 bases, leaving 9 bases not matched to a gene. CDR3 nucleotides: TGTGCCAGTCAGCTTAGCGGGAGCCACACAGATACGCAGTATTTT. Translated: CASQLSGSHTDTQYF.

CDR3: CAWSGTGPGELFF. The CDR3 bases are TGTGCCTGGAGTGGAACAGGGCCCGGGGAGCTGTTTTTT. The V gene is TRBV30, the J gene TRBJ2-2; D is perhaps TRBD1 (6 bases). Germline V gene sequence: CDR1 GTSNPN, CDR2 SVGIG (reference sequence). The CDR3 consists of 13 residues. The V end was cut by 1 base, the J end by 6 bases, with 9 bases between.

This chain links TRBV30 with TRBJ2-1, with 12 bases aligning to TRBD2. Germline CDR1 GTSNPN, CDR2 SVGIG (reference sequence). The CDR3 has 17 residues. The V and J ends lost 0 bases and 7 bases, in that order; junction bases with no gene match: 10. CDR3 protein: CAWSVLGRLAGENEQFF. In nucleotides, the CDR3 is TGTGCCTGGAGTGTACTTGGGCGACTAGCGGGAGAAAATGAGCAGTTCTTC.

The genes are TRBV25-1 and TRBJ2-7, with D perhaps matching TRBD2 (6 bases). Per germline, CDR1 MGHDK and CDR2 SYGVNS. V dropped 0 bases and J dropped 1 base, with 13 bases sitting between them. CDR3 length equals 16 residues. In nucleotides, the CDR3 is TGTGCCAGCAGTGAATATTCGGGGGTTCGGTCCTACGAGCAGTACTTC. The encoded protein is CASSEYSGVRSYEQYF.

The chain joins TRBV7-8 to TRBJ2-5; D possibly matches TRBD1 or TRBD2 (5 bases each). CDR3 length: 14 residues. Germline V gene data show CDR1 as SGHVS and CDR2 as FQNEAQ. V lost 4 bases and J lost 5, with 14 bases in between. The CDR3 DNA is TGTGCCAGCAGCTCAAGCCGGGGCATGGAGACCCAGTACTTC. It yields the protein CASSSSRGMETQYF.

The V call is TRBV7-9, the J call TRBJ1-1; a possible D gene is TRBD1 (5 bases). Looked up from germline, CDR1 is SEHNR and CDR2 is FQNEAQ (reference sequence). Trimming stripped 4 bases from V and 1 base from J, with 16 bases between. This CDR3 comprises 16 residues. The CDR3 DNA follows: TGTGCCAGCAGCTATATTCCGGGACGTTCGAACACTGAAGCTTTCTTT. Its protein product is CASSYIPGRSNTEAFF.

J is TRBJ2-2 and V is TRBV11-3; D is unclear. V was pared by 1 base and J by 5 bases, with 8 bases between. The CDR3 sequence is 14 residues long. The germline gives CDR1 SGHNT, CDR2 YENEEA. CDR3 in amino acids: CASSLGGETGELFF. The CDR3 bases are TGTGCCAGCAGCTTAGGCGGAGAGACCGGGGAGCTGTTTTTT.

J is TRBJ2-1 and V is TRBV5-5; 8 positions match TRBD2. Germline trimming cut 0 bases from V and 6 bases from J; bases unmatched to any gene: 11. Germline V CDR1 and CDR2: SGHKS, YYEKEE (reference sequence). The CDR3 is 17 residues long. CDR3 protein: CASSLDIRRGAGNEQFF. In DNA form, the CDR3 reads TGTGCCAGCAGCTTGGACATTCGGCGGGGGGCTGGCAATGAGCAGTTCTTC.

This sequence joins TRBV7-9 and TRBJ1-6; no clear D. Germline V CDR1 and CDR2: SEHNR, FQNEAQ (reference sequence). The CDR3 totals 17 residues. Trimming removed 4 bases at V and 11 bases at J, with 24 bases between. CDR3 sequence (DNA): TGTGCCAGCAGCTCAATCGAGGGAGGGATTGGTAAAACACCCCTCCACTTT. Translating gives CASSSIEGGIGKTPLHF.

The chain joins TRBV7-6 to TRBJ2-3, with 7 bases fitting TRBD1. Germline CDR1 and CDR2: SGHVS and FNYEAQ. The CDR3 runs to 14 residues. V lost 3 bases and J lost 1; bases outside the gene matches: 1. The CDR3 is CASSFGQGTDTQYF. CDR3 DNA: TGTGCCAGCAGCTTCGGACAGGGCACAGATACGCAGTATTTT.

CDR3: CASSYGQGAGNQPQHF. CDR3 DNA: TGTGCCAGCAGCTACGGGCAGGGGGCCGGCAATCAGCCCCAGCATTTT. The chain links TRBV6-6 to TRBJ1-5; 8 bases map to TRBD1. J was trimmed by 2 bases and V by 6 bases; bases with no gene match: 9. This CDR3 has 16 amino acids. Germline lookup yields CDR1 MNHNY and CDR2 SVGAGI (reference sequence).

The chain joins TRBV6-2 or TRBV6-3 to TRBJ2-3; 11 nucleotides align to TRBD2. The germline gives CDR1 MNHEY, CDR2 SVGEGT. V shed 6 bases, J shed 2 bases, and the junction held 7 bases outside the gene matches. This CDR3 has 16 amino acids. The CDR3 is CASSPTSGGPTDTQYF. CDR3 nucleotide sequence: TGTGCCAGCAGCCCCACTAGCGGGGGACCCACAGATACGCAGTATTTT.

This sequence joins TRBV5-8 and TRBJ2-7; D is uncertain. This CDR3 region has 13 residues. Germline V gives CDR1 SGHTS, CDR2 YDEGEE. V was cut by 1 base and J by 2 bases, with 7 bases left in between. The chain's CDR3 is CASSLWGTYEQYF. The CDR3 coding sequence is TGTGCCAGCAGCTTGTGGGGTACCTACGAGCAGTACTTC.

This clone was observed a few times. This rearrangement joins TRBV10-3 to TRBJ2-3; 10 bases line up with TRBD1. V shed 5 bases, J shed 5 bases, and the junction held 7 bases outside the gene matches. The length of the CDR3 is 15 residues. Germline V CDR1 and CDR2: ENHRY, SYGVKD. This CDR3 is CAISSRDRGGDTQYF. Written as DNA, the CDR3 is TGTGCCATCAGTTCCCGGGACAGGGGTGGAGATACGCAGTATTTT.

This clone was recorded a few times. V gene TRBV4-1 combines with J gene TRBJ2-7, with 8 positions matching TRBD1. This CDR3 comprises 13 residues. CDR1 is MGHRA, CDR2 YSYEKL, per germline. The junction had 5 bases not matched to a gene; V was cut back by 6 bases and J by 4 bases. The CDR3 bases are TGCGCCAGCAGTACAGGGGGTAGGTACGAGCAGTACTTC. Residues: CASSTGGRYEQYF.

The genes are TRBV7-3 and TRBJ2-3, with D perhaps TRBD1 or TRBD2 (6 bases each). Trimming shortened V by 2 bases and J by 6 bases, and 15 bases separated the two germline ends. Germline V gene data show CDR1 as SGHTA and CDR2 as FQGTGA. CDR3 length: 15 amino acids. CDR3 nucleotides: TGTGCCAGCAGCTTAGATGGGGGGCGGTCGGATACGCAGTATTTT. Its protein is CASSLDGGRSDTQYF.

The chain combines TRBV6-2 or TRBV6-3 with TRBJ2-1; unclear D gene. V shed 2 bases and J shed 8 bases, with 13 bases lying between them. From germline, CDR1 is MNHEY and CDR2 SVGEGT. The CDR3 extends over 14 amino acids. The CDR3 loop reads CASSYVETLDEQFF. Written as DNA, the CDR3 is TGTGCCAGCAGTTACGTAGAGACCCTGGATGAGCAGTTCTTC.

This chain connects TRBV9 to TRBJ2-7, with D tentatively TRBD1 (6 bases). The CDR3 loop spans 13 amino acids. Trimming took off 0 bases at V and 9 bases at J, with 13 bases between the two ends. CDR1 is SGDLS, CDR2 YYNGEE, per germline. The CDR3 DNA sequence: TGTGCCAGCAGCGTAGGCCAGGGGTCGGCGCAGTACTTC. Its protein product is CASSVGQGSAQYF.

This clone was observed once. CDR3 bases: TGCGCCAGCAGCGGACAGCTGAACACTGAAGCTTTCTTT. As protein: CASSGQLNTEAFF. V is TRBV10-2 and J is TRBJ1-1; D is perhaps TRBD1 (6 bases). From germline, CDR1 is WSHSY and CDR2 SAAADI. The germline V and J ends were trimmed by 6 bases and 0 bases, with 8 bases remaining between them. The CDR3 length is 13 residues.